This T cell receptor beta chain was recovered during a study of T cell responses to AZD1222 COVID-19 vaccine. Study-level findings and limits: Recipients of two AZD1222 doses showed rising Spike-specific TCR breadth and depth. In all cases, repertoires were sampled only after the peak T cell response. White British ancestry dominated among donors, who included more females, and clonal diversity was possibly underestimated.

As for this clone: What it binds is not known.

Profiling relied on immunoSEQ multiplex PCR, and the TCRdb table lists in-frame clones only, not all of them. This sample has roughly 100,000 clones, with 90% found just once. Between the trimmed V and J ends, which lost 5 bases and 6 bases, there was a span of 17 bases. This CDR3 is 15 amino acids long. Germline V gene data show CDR1 as LGHDT and CDR2 as YNNKEL (reference sequence). The specimen was peripheral blood, collected on day 0 of AZD1222 vaccination. The TCR originated in an adult in good health. The chain has TRBV3-1 (or the pseudogene TRBV3-2) and TRBJ1-5, with a possible D match to TRBD1 (6 bases). The CDR3 DNA reads TGTGCCAGCAGCGCGACACGAGGGGGGGCTCAGCCCCAGCATTTT. It translates to CASSATRGGAQPQHF.